These T cell receptor beta chains were read from a single sample in a study of blood T cells in healthy people across ages. TCRdb re-called the 5' RACE reads with MiXCR, one entry per CDR3 protein. The top ten clones hold more than 20% of a sample with about 730,000 distinct CDR3 sequences, 40% to 45% of them seen once. Sequenced material: blood. The receptors here all came from a woman aged 60 to 75 in good health. Each CDR3 is given with its conserved first and last residue. A D gene is named only where the DNA matches it firmly. The listing skips clone size in some rows; elsewhere it reads once, few, many or a size class.

>TRBJ1-2|NA|NA|TRBV6-5
CASSPGRLKGYTF
TGTGCCAGCAGCCCAGGACGGCTTAAGGGCTACACCTTC
>TRBJ1-4|TRBD1|NA|TRBV9
CASSKTGISTNEKLFF
TGTGCCAGCAGCAAGACAGGGATATCAACTAATGAAAAACTGTTTTTT
>TRBJ2-1|NA|NA|TRBV6-6
CASSWSGGGNEQFF
TGTGCCAGCAGCTGGAGCGGAGGGGGCAATGAGCAGTTCTTC
>TRBJ2-7|NA|NA|TRBV9
CASSVAQGSLALTSNEQYF
TGTGCCAGCAGCGTAGCTCAAGGCTCCCTAGCGCTGACTTCCAATGAGCAGTACTTC
>TRBJ2-3|TRBD2|NA|TRBV4-3
CASSQERSGGGSLNTQYF
TGCGCCAGCAGCCAAGAGAGGAGTGGGGGAGGGAGCTTAAATACGCAGTATTTT
>TRBJ1-5|NA|NA|TRBV9
CASSGVKGGAQPQHF
TGTGCCAGCAGCGGAGTTAAGGGGGGAGCGCAGCCCCAGCATTTT
>TRBJ2-7|NA|once|TRBV4-1
CASSQDPGLSTSISYEQYF
TGCGCCAGCAGCCAAGATCCCGGACTTTCCACCTCTATCTCCTACGAGCAGTACTTC
>TRBJ2-1|NA|NA|TRBV12-3/TRBV12-4
CASSATVNEQFF
TGTGCCAGCAGTGCGACGGTCAATGAGCAGTTCTTC
>TRBJ2-7|NA|NA|TRBV14
CASSQGAVSEQYF
TGTGCCAGCAGCCAAGGGGCCGTCTCCGAGCAGTACTTC
>TRBJ2-5|TRBD1|NA|TRBV29-1
CSVQGGWNQETQYF
TGCAGCGTGCAAGGGGGCTGGAACCAAGAGACCCAGTACTTC
>TRBJ1-3|NA|once|TRBV30
CAWRKGTGNTIYF
TGTGCCTGGAGAAAAGGGACTGGAAACACCATATATTTT
>TRBJ1-6|NA|NA|TRBV5-1
CASSFVVQEGNSPLHF
TGCGCCAGCAGCTTTGTGGTTCAGGAGGGGAATTCACCCCTCCACTTT
>TRBJ2-6|NA|many|TRBV29-1
CSVLSGANVLTF
TGCAGCGTCCTCTCTGGGGCCAACGTCCTGACTTTC
>TRBJ2-5|NA|NA|TRBV15
CATSRDLIETQYF
TGTGCCACCAGCAGAGATTTAATCGAGACCCAGTACTTC
>TRBJ1-5|NA|NA|TRBV9
CASSVDGGGQPQHF
TGTGCCAGCAGCGTAGATGGGGGGGGTCAGCCCCAGCATTTT
>TRBJ2-1|NA|NA|TRBV29-1
CSVGQNLDNEQFF
TGCAGCGTCGGACAGAACTTGGACAATGAGCAGTTCTTC
>TRBJ2-2|NA|many|TRBV12-3/TRBV12-4
CASSLGGSTNTGELFF
TGTGCCAGCAGTTTAGGGGGCAGTACGAACACCGGGGAGCTGTTTTTT
>TRBJ2-7|NA|many|TRBV6-6
CASSSTWGISYEQYF
TGTGCCAGCAGTTCCACGTGGGGGATCTCCTACGAGCAGTACTTC
>TRBJ2-1|TRBD2|NA|TRBV20-1
CSAYTGAGGGEQFF
TGCAGTGCTTACACGGGAGCGGGGGGGGGTGAGCAGTTCTTC
>TRBJ2-2|NA|NA|TRBV5-1
CASSLGVMDTGELFF
TGCGCCAGCAGCTTGGGTGTGATGGACACCGGGGAGCTGTTTTTT
>TRBJ2-3|NA|few|TRBV28
CASRNGGAAADTQYF
TGTGCCAGCCGGAATGGGGGAGCGGCGGCAGATACGCAGTATTTT
>TRBJ1-5|TRBD1|NA|TRBV28
CASSFDLGQLHF
TGTGCCAGCAGTTTCGATCTGGGACAGTTGCATTTT
>TRBJ2-3|NA|few|TRBV21-1
CASSKPIQAGHTDTQYF
TGTGCCAGCAGCAAACCCATTCAAGCGGGGCACACAGATACGCAGTATTTT
>TRBJ2-7|NA|NA|TRBV6-1
CASIIDGADSYEQYF
TGTGCCAGCATTATAGACGGCGCGGATTCCTACGAGCAGTACTTC
>TRBJ2-7|TRBD2|few|TRBV7-8
CASSPPGREGYGQYF
TGTGCCAGCAGCCCCCCAGGCAGGGAGGGTTATGGGCAGTACTTC
>TRBJ2-3|NA|NA|TRBV4-2
CASSRREGGVDTQYF
TGTGCCAGCAGCCGCCGAGAGGGTGGGGTGGATACGCAGTATTTT
>TRBJ2-7|NA|NA|TRBV5-1
CASSADREQYF
TGCGCCAGCAGCGCTGACAGGGAGCAGTACTTC
>TRBJ2-1|NA|NA|TRBV19
CASSIENGLNEQFF
TGTGCCAGTAGTATAGAGAACGGTCTCAATGAGCAGTTCTTC
>TRBJ2-7|TRBD1|NA|TRBV5-5
CASSYRTGEAYEQYF
TGTGCCAGCAGTTACCGGACAGGGGAAGCCTACGAGCAGTACTTC
>TRBJ2-7|NA|few|TRBV2
CASSDQGLYTYEQYF
TGTGCCAGCAGTGACCAAGGACTATACACCTACGAGCAGTACTTC
>TRBJ2-7|NA|NA|TRBV20-1
CSAPPGGRYEQYF
TGCAGTGCTCCCCCAGGGGGGAGGTACGAGCAGTACTTC
>TRBJ1-5|TRBD1|NA|TRBV9
CASSAGQGFQPQHF
TGTGCCAGCAGCGCAGGACAGGGGTTTCAGCCCCAGCATTTT
>TRBJ2-7|NA|few|TRBV20-1
CSARDISTGLYEQYF
TGCAGTGCTAGAGATATTAGTACAGGGCTCTACGAGCAGTACTTC
>TRBJ1-2|TRBD1|once|TRBV4-1
CASSHRQGNEDYGYTF
TGCGCCAGCAGCCACCGACAGGGTAACGAGGACTATGGCTACACCTTC
>TRBJ1-1|NA|NA|TRBV7-2
CASSPAGITSTEAFF
TGTGCCAGCAGCCCGGCGGGGATTACGAGCACTGAAGCTTTCTTT
>TRBJ2-5|TRBD2|NA|TRBV20-1
CSARDPLAGSEETQYF
TGCAGTGCTAGAGATCCATTAGCGGGATCGGAAGAGACCCAGTACTTC
>TRBJ1-2|TRBD1|NA|TRBV27
CASGQGAYGYTF
TGTGCCAGTGGACAGGGGGCGTATGGCTACACCTTC
>TRBJ2-1|NA|many|TRBV6-1
CASSLNLNEQFF
TGTGCCAGCAGTCTTAACCTTAATGAGCAGTTCTTC
>TRBJ2-5|NA|few|TRBV11-2
CASSSIADSYQETQYF
TGTGCCAGCAGCTCAATAGCGGACTCGTACCAAGAGACCCAGTACTTC
>TRBJ2-4|NA|NA|TRBV4-2
CASSPHPFKGEDIQYF
TGTGCCAGCAGCCCACACCCTTTTAAGGGAGAGGACATTCAGTACTTC
>TRBJ1-6|TRBD1|few|TRBV7-9
CASDRVGPNSPLHF
TGTGCCAGCGACAGGGTTGGCCCCAATTCACCCCTCCACTTT